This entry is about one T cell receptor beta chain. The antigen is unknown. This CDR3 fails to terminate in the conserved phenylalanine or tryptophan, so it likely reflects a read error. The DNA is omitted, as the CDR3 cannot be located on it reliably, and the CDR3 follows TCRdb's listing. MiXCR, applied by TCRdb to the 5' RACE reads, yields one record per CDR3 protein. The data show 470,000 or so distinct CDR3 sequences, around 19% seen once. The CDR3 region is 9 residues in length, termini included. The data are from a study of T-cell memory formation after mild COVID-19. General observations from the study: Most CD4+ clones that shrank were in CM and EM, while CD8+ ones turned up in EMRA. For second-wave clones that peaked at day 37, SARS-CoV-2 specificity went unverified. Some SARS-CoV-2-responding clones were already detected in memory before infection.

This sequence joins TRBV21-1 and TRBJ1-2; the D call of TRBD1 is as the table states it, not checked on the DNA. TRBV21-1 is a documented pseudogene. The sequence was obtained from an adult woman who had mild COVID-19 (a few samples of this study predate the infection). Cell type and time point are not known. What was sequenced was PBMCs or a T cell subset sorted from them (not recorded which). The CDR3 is CASSKGQAA.